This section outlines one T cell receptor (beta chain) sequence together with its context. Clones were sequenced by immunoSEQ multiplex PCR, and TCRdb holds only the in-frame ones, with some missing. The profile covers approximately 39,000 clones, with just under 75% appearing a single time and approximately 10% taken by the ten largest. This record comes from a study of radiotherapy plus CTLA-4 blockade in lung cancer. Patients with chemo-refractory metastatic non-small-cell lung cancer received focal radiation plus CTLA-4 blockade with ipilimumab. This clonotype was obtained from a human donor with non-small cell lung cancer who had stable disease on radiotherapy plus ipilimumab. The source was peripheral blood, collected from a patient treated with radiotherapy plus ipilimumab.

The CDR3 sequence: CSASDRAEAFF. In DNA, the CDR3 is TGCAGTGCAAGCGACAGGGCTGAAGCTTTCTTT. The gene calls are TRBV20-1 and TRBJ1-1, with TRBD1 matching 7 bases. CDR1 is DFQATT, CDR2 SNEGSKA, per germline (reference sequence). The V segment lost 6 bases and the J segment 6 bases; nucleotides outside the gene matches: 4. There are 11 residues in the CDR3.